This TCR beta chain originates from a study of identical twins (dated by TCRdb to the mid-2010s). A note on the overall study: To test whether fetal clonotypes persist, the study used deep sequencing on TCR alpha and beta repertoires from monozygotic twins, unrelated adults of various ages, and cord blood. Replicate twin experiments were performed at different times using different library preparation protocols to rule out contamination. On the study overall, not on this receptor specifically: Out-of-frame TCR alpha sharing in monozygotic twins was systematically underestimated by recombination models, whereas sharing between unrelated individuals was in agreement with the recombination models. Zero-insertion analyses could be partly confounded by invariant T cells such as MAIT and iNKT, though diverse VJ usage argued against such confounding for most clonotypes. Excess twin sharing in beta out-of-frame sequences was weaker because fewer shared sequences lowered the signal-to-noise ratio. Conclusions relied on cross-sectional statistical analysis, since the same donors could not be followed over many years. Fewer insertions were carried by abundant cord blood beta clonotypes; a weaker similar trend was observed in young adult naive repertoires, while no such trend was observed in memory repertoires. Out-of-frame TCR alpha sequences shared between twins showed an excess of low generation-probability sequences compared with coincidental sharing between unrelated individuals.

The library came from 5' RACE. These reads were obtained on an Illumina HiSeq 2000. A universal primer binding site was added through template switching, and the final cDNA carried a unique molecular identifier so that TCR cDNA molecules could be counted accurately. Specific primers in the conserved constant-segment region were used to synthesize first-strand cDNA for the TCR alpha and beta chains. To control for contamination, every cDNA library carried two barcodes: a SMART-Mk sample barcode plus Illumina barcodes. Two successive PCR steps introduced TruSeq adapter sequences along with Illumina sample barcodes. TCR alpha and beta cDNA libraries were sequenced on the Illumina HiSeq platform with custom primers. The authors processed their data as follows. Unique molecular identifiers were extracted from raw reads with MiGEC, and CDR3 positions were determined with MiXCR. Recombination models were inferred per individual with the repgenHMM and IGoR tools using an EM algorithm. Shared clonotypes were analyzed with the tcR package in R, and sharing was normalized by the product of cloneset sizes. Out-of-frame nonproductive sequences were analyzed to study raw recombination free of thymic and clonal selection effects. The public sequencing data were trimmed at Q25 with fastp and processed into clonotypes with MiXCR by TCRdb, which kept only in-frame beta chains. Rows are unified per CDR3 protein, each entry keeping the most common DNA and genes. These V and J calls derive from TCRdb rather than the authors' analysis. This sample comprises 450,000 or so distinct CDR3 sequences, approximately 15% of them detected only once. Together, the top ten hold approximately 0.52% of the sample.

All donors were healthy Caucasians. The twin cohort comprised three pairs of female monozygotic twins, all aged roughly 18 to 30 years. CD4+ and CD8+ T cell populations were isolated with positive isolation kits from Invitrogen. A remark on this clonotype: No cognate antigen has been identified for it. No much larger clone exists at a distance of one base, and base qualities are not known.

The same data also went into a second study, on yellow fever vaccine responses in identical twins. From the second report: The authors reported that the T cell response to vaccination in identical twins appeared partly convergent and partly personalized. The study precisely tracked vaccine-responding T cell clones in identical twins.

Input material: CD4+ T cells sorted from blood. This sequence was found in a woman in her late teens or twenties in good health.

Here the CDR3 is given as CASSPLPTSVGINEQFF. The nucleotide sequence reads TGCGCCAGCAGCCCCTTACCTACTAGCGTGGGGATTAATGAGCAGTTCTTC. The V and J segments used are TRBV5-1 and TRBJ2-1; the junction holds 7 bases that match TRBD2. Per the germline V gene, SGHRS is the CDR1 and YFSETQ is the CDR2. V trim: 4 bases; J trim: 7 bases; unmatched bases: 17. The CDR3 runs 17 residues from the cysteine to the phenylalanine. Left in the record is the CDR3 DNA by itself, 51 bases read in frame from the first base.